This T cell receptor (beta chain) was sequenced during a study of T cell responses to AZD1222 COVID-19 vaccine. Whole-study findings and limits: After two AZD1222 doses, spike-specific TCR breadth and depth rose versus day 0. Clonal diversity was possibly underestimated, and white British individuals and females predominated among donors.

Using immunoSEQ multiplex PCR, the repertoire was profiled, and TCRdb retains in-frame clones only, with some absent. The profile covers approximately 100,000 clones, with roughly 87% appearing a single time and 4% to 6% taken by the ten largest. Trimming pared 4 bases from V and 0 bases from J, leaving 7 bases between. The CDR3 loop spans 13 amino acids. Germline V gene sequence: CDR1 SGDLS, CDR2 YYNGEE. This clone has a handful of counts. The antigen is unknown. This TCR derives from an adult in good health. The input for sequencing was peripheral blood, taken on day 0 of AZD1222 vaccination. The chain couples TRBV9 to TRBJ1-1; D is undetermined. CDR3 residues: CASSLVLNTEAFF. Here the CDR3 DNA reads TGTGCCAGCAGCCTAGTCCTGAACACTGAAGCTTTCTTT.